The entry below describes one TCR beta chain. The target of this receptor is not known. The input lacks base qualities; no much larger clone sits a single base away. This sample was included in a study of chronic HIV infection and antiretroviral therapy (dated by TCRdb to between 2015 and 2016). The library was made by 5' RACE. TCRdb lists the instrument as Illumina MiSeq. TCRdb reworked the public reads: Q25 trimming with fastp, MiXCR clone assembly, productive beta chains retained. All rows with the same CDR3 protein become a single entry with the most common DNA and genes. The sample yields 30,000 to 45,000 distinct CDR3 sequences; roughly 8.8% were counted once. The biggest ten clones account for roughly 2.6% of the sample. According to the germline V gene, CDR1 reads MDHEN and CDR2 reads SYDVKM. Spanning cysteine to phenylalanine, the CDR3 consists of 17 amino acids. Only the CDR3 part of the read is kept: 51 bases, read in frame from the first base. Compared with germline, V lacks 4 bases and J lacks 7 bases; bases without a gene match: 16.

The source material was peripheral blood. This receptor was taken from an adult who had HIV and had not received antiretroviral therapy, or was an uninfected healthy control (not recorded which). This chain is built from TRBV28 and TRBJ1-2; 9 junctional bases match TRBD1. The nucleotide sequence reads TGTGCCAGCAGTTCGGCCGGGACAGGGAAGAGGGTTGGTGGCTACACCTTC. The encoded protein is CASSSAGTGKRVGGYTF.